The following is a TCR beta chain sequence with its context. Its antigen is unidentified. This sample was taken from a study of CD8 T cells in ankylosing spondylitis. The CDR3 consists of 15 residues. Unmatched junction bases numbered 3, after V lost 0 bases and J lost 7 bases. Germline V lookup: CDR1 LGHNA, CDR2 YSLEER. Study-level results: One TCR beta motif, made up of 7 or 8 highly homologous variants, appeared characteristic of ankylosing spondylitis blood. Some of these motif variants have turned up before, in reports on reactive arthritis synovial fluid and blood.

Quantitative 5'-RACE with molecular barcodes was used to make the TCR beta libraries. TCRdb itself ran the 5' RACE reads through MiXCR, one entry per CDR3 protein. This sample has fewer than 200,000 distinct CDR3 sequences, with over 15% found just once. Material: blood, either unsorted or a sorted T cell fraction (not recorded which). The chain employs TRBV4-3 and TRBJ2-7, with 13 nucleotides matching TRBD2. The receptor was isolated from a male donor under 35 with ankylosing spondylitis or in good health (not recorded which). The CDR3 sequence is CASSQEGLAGDEQYF. The CDR3 coding sequence is TGCGCCAGCAGCCAAGAAGGACTAGCGGGAGATGAGCAGTACTTC.